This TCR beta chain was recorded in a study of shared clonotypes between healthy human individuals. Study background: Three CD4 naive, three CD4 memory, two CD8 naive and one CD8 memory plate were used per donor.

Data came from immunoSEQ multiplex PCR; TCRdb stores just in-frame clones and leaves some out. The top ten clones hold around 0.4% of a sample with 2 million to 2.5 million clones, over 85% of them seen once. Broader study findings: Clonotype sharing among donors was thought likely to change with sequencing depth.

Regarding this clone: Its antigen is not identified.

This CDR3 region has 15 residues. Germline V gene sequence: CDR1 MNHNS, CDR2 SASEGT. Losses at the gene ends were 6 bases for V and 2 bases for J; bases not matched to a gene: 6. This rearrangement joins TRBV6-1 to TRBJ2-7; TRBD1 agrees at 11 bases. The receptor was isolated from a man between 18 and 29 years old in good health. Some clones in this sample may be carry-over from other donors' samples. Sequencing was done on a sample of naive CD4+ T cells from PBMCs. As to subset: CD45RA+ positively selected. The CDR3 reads CASSGQGALPYEQYF. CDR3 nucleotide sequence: TGTGCCAGCAGCGGACAGGGGGCGCTCCCCTACGAGCAGTACTTC.